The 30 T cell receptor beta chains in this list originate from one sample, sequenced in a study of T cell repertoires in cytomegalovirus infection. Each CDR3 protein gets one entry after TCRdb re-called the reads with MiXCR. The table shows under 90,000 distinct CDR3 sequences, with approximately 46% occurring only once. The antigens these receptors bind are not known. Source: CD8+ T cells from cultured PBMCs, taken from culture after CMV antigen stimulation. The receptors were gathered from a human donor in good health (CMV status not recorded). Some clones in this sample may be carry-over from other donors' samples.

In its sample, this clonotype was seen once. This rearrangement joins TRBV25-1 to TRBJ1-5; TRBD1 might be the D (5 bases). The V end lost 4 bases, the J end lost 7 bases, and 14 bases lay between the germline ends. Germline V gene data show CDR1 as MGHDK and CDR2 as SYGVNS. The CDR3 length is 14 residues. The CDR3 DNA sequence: TGTGCCAGCAGTGGTACAGGATCGGGACAGCCCCAGCATTTT. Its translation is CASSGTGSGQPQHF.

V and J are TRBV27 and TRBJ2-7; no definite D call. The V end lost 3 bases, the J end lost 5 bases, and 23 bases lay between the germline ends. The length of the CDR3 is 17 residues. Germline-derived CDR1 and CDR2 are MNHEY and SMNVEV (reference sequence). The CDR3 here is CASSFVTSSPWSDEQYF. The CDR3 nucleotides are TGTGCCAGCAGTTTTGTAACTTCGTCACCATGGTCCGACGAGCAGTACTTC.

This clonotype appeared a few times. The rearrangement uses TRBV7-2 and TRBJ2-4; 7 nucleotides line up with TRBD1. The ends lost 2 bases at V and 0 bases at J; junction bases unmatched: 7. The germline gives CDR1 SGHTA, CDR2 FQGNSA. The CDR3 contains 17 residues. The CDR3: CASSLRGQTIAKNIQYF. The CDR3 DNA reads TGTGCCAGCAGCTTAAGGGGACAGACCATAGCCAAAAACATTCAGTACTTC.

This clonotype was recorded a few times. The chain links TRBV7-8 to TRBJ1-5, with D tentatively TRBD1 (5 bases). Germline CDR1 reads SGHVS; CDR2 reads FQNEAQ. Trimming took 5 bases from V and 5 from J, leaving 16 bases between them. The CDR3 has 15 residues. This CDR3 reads CASSVGAGADQPQHF. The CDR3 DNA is TGTGCCAGCAGCGTAGGGGCTGGGGCGGATCAGCCCCAGCATTTT. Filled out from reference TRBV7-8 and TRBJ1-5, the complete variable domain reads GAGVSQSPRYKVAKRGQDVALRCDPISGHVSLFWYQQALGQGPEFLTYFQNEAQLDKSGLPSDRFFAERPEGSVSTLKIQRTQQEDSAVYLCASSVGAGADQPQHFGDGTRLSIL.

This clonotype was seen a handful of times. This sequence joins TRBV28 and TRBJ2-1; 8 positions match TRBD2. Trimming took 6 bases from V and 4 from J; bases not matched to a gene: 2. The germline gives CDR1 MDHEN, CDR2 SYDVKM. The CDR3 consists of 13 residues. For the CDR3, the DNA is TGTGCCAGCAGCACTAGCGGTTACAATGAGCAGTTCTTC. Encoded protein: CASSTSGYNEQFF.

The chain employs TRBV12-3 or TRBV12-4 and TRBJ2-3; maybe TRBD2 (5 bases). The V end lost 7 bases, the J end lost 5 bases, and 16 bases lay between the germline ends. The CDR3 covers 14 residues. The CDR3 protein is CASTLGQRIDTQYF. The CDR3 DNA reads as TGTGCCAGCACCCTCGGGCAGCGGATAGATACGCAGTATTTT.

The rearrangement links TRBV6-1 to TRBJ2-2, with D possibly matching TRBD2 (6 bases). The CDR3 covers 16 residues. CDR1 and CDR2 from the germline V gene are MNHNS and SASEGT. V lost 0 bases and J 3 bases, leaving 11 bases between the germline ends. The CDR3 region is CASSEAGGGDTGELFF. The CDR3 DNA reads TGTGCCAGCAGTGAAGCGGGAGGAGGGGACACCGGGGAGCTGTTTTTT.

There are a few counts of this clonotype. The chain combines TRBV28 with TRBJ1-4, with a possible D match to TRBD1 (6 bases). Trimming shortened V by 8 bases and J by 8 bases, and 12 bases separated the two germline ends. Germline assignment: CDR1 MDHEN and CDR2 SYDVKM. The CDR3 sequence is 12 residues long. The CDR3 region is CASRDTQEKLFF. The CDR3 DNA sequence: TGTGCCAGCCGGGACACCCAAGAAAAACTGTTTTTT.

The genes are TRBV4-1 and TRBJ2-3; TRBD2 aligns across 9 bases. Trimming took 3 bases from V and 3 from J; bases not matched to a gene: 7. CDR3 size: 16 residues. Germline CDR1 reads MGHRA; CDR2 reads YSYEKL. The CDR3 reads CASSQTQSGRTDTQYF. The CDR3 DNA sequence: TGCGCCAGCAGCCAGACCCAAAGCGGGAGGACAGATACGCAGTATTTT.

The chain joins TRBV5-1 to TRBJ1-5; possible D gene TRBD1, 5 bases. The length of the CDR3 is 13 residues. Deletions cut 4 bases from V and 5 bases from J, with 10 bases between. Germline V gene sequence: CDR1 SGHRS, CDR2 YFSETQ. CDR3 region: CASSLSGHQPQHF. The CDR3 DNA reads TGCGCCAGCAGCCTCTCAGGGCATCAGCCCCAGCATTTT.

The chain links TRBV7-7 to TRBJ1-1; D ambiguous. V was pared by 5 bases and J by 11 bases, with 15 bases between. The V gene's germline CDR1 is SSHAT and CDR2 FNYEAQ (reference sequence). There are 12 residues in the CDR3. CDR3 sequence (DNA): TGTGCCAGCAGCACCTACGACGCGTGGGCTTTCTTT. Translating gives CASSTYDAWAFF.

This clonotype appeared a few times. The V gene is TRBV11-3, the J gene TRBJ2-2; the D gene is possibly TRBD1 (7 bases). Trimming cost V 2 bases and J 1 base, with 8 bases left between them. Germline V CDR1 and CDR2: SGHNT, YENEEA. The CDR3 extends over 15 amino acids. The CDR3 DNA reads TGTGCCAGCAGCTTACAGGGGGGGAACACCGGGGAGCTGTTTTTT. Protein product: CASSLQGGNTGELFF.

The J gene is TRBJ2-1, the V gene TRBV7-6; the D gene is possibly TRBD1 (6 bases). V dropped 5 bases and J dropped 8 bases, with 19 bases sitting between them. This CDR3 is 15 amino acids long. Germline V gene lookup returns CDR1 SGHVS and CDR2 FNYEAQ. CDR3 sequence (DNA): TGTGCCAGCAGCCCAGAGGCAAACAGGGTAGATGAGCAGTTCTTC. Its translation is CASSPEANRVDEQFF.

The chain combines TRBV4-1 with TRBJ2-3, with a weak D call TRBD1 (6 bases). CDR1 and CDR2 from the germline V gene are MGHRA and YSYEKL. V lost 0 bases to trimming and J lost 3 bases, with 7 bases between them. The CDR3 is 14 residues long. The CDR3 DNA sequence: TGCGCCAGCAGCCAAGAGAGGGGGACAGATACGCAGTATTTT. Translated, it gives CASSQERGTDTQYF.

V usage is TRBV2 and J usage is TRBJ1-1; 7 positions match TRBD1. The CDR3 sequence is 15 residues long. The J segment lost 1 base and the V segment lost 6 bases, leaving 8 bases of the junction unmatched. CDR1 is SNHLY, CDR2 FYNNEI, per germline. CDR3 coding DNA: TGTGCCAGCAGAGAGACAGGGCGGCGGAACACTGAAGCTTTCTTT. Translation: CASRETGRRNTEAFF.

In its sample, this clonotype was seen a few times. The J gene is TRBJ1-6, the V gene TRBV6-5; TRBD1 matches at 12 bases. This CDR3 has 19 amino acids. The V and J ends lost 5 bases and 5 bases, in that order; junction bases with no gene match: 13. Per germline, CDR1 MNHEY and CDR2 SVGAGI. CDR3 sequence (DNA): TGTGCCAGCAGTCCCCGGGACAGGGGGCGCCGGGTGGATAATTCACCCCTCCACTTT. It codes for CASSPRDRGRRVDNSPLHF.

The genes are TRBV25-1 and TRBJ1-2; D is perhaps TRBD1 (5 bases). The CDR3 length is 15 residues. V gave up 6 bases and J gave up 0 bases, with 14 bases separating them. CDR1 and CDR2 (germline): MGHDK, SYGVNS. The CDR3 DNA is TGTGCCAGCAGGGGTGGAGACAGCCCTAACTATGGCTACACCTTC. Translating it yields CASRGGDSPNYGYTF.

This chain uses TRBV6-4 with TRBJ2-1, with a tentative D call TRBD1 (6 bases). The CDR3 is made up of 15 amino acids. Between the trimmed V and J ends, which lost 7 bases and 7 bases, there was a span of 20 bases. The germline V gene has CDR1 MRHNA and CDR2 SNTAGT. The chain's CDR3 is CASIPEAGAFNEQFF. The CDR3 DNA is TGTGCCAGCATCCCGGAGGCAGGGGCCTTTAATGAGCAGTTCTTC.

The chain's CDR3 is CASSKRTGGGYDEQFF. CDR3 DNA: TGTGCCAGCAGTAAGAGGACGGGGGGTGGTTATGATGAGCAGTTCTTC. The chain couples TRBV27 to TRBJ2-1; 7 bases match TRBD2. The CDR3 extends over 16 amino acids. The germline V gene has CDR1 MNHEY and CDR2 SMNVEV (reference sequence). The ends lost 5 bases at V and 8 bases at J; junction bases unmatched: 15.

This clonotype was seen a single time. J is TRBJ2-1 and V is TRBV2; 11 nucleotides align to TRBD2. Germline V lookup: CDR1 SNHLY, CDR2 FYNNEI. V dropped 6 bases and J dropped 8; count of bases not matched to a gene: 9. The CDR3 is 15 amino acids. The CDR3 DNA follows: TGTGCCAGCAGAGGGCAGGGACTAGCGGTAGATGAGCAGTTCTTC. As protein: CASRGQGLAVDEQFF.

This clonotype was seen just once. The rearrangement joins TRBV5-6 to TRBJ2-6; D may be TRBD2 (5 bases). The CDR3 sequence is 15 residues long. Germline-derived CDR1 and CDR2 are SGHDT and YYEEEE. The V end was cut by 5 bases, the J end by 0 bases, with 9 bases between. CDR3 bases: TGTGCCAGCAGAGAGGGATTCTCTGGGGCCAACGTCCTGACTTTC. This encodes CASREGFSGANVLTF.

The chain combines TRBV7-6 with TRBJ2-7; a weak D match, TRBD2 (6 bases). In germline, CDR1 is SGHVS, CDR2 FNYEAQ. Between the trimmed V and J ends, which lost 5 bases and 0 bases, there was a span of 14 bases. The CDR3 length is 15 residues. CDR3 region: CASSLEPGLSYEQYF. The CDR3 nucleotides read TGTGCCAGCAGCCTAGAGCCGGGACTCTCCTACGAGCAGTACTTC.

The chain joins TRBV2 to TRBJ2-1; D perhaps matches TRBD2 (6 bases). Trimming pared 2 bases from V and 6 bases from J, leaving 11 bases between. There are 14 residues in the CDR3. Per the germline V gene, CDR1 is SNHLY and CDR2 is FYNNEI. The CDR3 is CASSETGRGNEQFF. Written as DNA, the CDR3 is TGTGCCAGCAGTGAAACGGGGCGGGGCAATGAGCAGTTCTTC.

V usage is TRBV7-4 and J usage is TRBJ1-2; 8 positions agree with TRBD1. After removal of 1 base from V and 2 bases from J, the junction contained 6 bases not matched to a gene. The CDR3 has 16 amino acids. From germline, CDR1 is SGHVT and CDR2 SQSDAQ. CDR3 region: CASSLGGQGANYGYTF. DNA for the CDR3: TGTGCCAGCAGCTTAGGAGGCCAGGGGGCGAACTATGGCTACACCTTC.

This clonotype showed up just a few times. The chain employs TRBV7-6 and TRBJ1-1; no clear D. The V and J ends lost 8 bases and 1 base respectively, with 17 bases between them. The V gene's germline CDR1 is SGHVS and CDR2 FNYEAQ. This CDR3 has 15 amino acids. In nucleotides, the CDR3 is TGTGCCAGCGGAAGTGGCCCCGCCGGGAACACTGAAGCTTTCTTT. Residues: CASGSGPAGNTEAFF. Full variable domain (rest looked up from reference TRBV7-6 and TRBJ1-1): GAGVSQSPRYKVTKRGQDVALRCDPISGHVSLYWYRQALGQGPEFLTYFNYEAQQDKSGLPNDRFSAERPEGSISTLTIQRTEQRDSAMYRCASGSGPAGNTEAFFGQGTRLTVV.

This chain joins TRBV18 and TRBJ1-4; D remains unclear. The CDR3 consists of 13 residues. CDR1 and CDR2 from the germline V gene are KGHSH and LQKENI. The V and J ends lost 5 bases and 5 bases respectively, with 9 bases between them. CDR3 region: CASSFGRNEKLFF. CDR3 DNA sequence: TGTGCCAGCTCATTCGGGAGGAATGAAAAACTGTTTTTT.

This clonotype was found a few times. Written as DNA, the CDR3 is TGTGCCAGCAGCTTCCGGGACAGGGTGACCAATGAGCAGTTCTTC. It translates to CASSFRDRVTNEQFF. The chain combines TRBV7-8 with TRBJ2-1, with 9 bases fitting TRBD1. The CDR3 length is 15 residues. Germline lookup yields CDR1 SGHVS and CDR2 FQNEAQ. The V segment lost 3 bases and the J segment 6 bases; nucleotides outside the gene matches: 6.

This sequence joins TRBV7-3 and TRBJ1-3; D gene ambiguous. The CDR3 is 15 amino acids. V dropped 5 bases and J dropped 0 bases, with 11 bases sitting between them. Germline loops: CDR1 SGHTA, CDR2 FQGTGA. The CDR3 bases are TGTGCCAGCAGCCAGGACGGGATCTCTGGAAACACCATATATTTT. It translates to CASSQDGISGNTIYF.

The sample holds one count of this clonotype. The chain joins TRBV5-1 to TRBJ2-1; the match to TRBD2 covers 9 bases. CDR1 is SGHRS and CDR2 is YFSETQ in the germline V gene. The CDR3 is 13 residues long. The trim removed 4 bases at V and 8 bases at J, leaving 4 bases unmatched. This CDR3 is CASSAGLADEQFF. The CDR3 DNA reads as TGCGCCAGCAGCGCGGGACTAGCAGATGAGCAGTTCTTC.

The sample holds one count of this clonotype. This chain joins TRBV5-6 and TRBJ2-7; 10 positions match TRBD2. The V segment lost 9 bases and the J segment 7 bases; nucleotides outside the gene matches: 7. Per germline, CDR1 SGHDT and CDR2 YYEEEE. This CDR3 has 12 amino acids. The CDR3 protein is CATASGSKEQYF. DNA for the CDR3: TGTGCCACAGCTAGCGGGAGTAAAGAGCAGTACTTC.